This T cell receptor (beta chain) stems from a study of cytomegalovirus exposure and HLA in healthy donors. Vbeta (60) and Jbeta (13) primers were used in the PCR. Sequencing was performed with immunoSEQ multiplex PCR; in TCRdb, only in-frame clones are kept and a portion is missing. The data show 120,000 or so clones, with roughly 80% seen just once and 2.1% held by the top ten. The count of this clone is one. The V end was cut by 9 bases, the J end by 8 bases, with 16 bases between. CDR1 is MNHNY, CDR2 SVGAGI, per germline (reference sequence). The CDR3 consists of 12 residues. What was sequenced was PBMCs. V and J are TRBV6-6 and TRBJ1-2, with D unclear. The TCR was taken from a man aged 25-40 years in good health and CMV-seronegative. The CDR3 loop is CASVVAEQGYTF. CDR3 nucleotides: TGTGCCAGTGTGGTGGCAGAACAGGGCTACACCTTC.